What follows are 5 T cell receptor beta chains derived from one specimen sequenced in a study of human T cells and chemical hapten exposure. Total RNA came from unfractionated whole blood. TCRdb reprocessed the 5' RACE reads via MiXCR and lists one record per CDR3 protein. The table has tens of thousands of distinct CDR3 sequences, about 8% seen once. The source is a male donor in good health.

This clonotype was found a few times. This sequence joins TRBV29-1 and TRBJ2-1, with TRBD2 as a possible D gene (6 bases). The CDR3 covers 12 residues. V dropped 3 bases and J dropped 9 bases, with 12 bases sitting between them. Looked up from germline, CDR1 is SQVTM and CDR2 is ANQGSEA. As DNA, the CDR3 is TGCAGCGTTGACACGTCTAGCGTTGAGCAGTTCTTC. Its protein product is CSVDTSSVEQFF.

This clonotype showed up many times. The V and J genes are TRBV6-5 and TRBJ1-1, with D perhaps matching TRBD1 (6 bases). The CDR3 is made up of 17 amino acids. With 0 bases removed from V and 4 bases from J, the gap between germline ends came to 18 bases. Germline V gene lookup returns CDR1 MNHEY and CDR2 SVGAGI. The CDR3 DNA reads TGTGCCAGCAGTTACTCGATACCGGGGGCGCCGGTCACTGAAGCTTTCTTT. Its protein product is CASSYSIPGAPVTEAFF.

This clonotype was found many times. This chain links TRBV20-1 with TRBJ2-5; D not certain. Germline-derived CDR1 and CDR2 are DFQATT and SNEGSKA (reference sequence). The CDR3 length is 12 residues. The V end lost 1 base, the J end lost 5 bases, and 8 bases lay between the germline ends. The CDR3 region is CSARVMGETQYF. CDR3 DNA: TGCAGTGCTAGAGTAATGGGGGAGACCCAGTACTTC.

In this sample, this clonotype turned up many times. This rearrangement joins TRBV6-2 or TRBV6-3 to TRBJ2-5; 7 positions match TRBD2. The J segment lost 2 bases and the V segment lost 8 bases, leaving 5 bases of the junction unmatched. This CDR3 has 13 residues. Germline-derived CDR1 and CDR2 are MNHEY and SVGEGT. In DNA form, the CDR3 reads TGTGCCAGCTCTAGCGGTCTACAAGAGACCCAGTACTTC. Translated, it gives CASSSGLQETQYF.

This clonotype appeared a few times. The CDR3 loop reads CSANRDASSYEQYF. CDR3 nucleotides: TGCAGTGCTAACCGGGACGCCAGCTCCTACGAGCAGTACTTC. V is TRBV20-1 and J is TRBJ2-7; the D call may be TRBD1 or TRBD2 (5 bases each). Trimming took off 4 bases at V and 0 bases at J, with 13 bases between the two ends. Germline V gives CDR1 DFQATT, CDR2 SNEGSKA (reference sequence). The CDR3 spans 14 residues.